These 20 T cell receptor beta chains came from one sample sequenced in a study of a mutant IDH1 vaccine in newly diagnosed glioma. The antigens for these receptors are not known. Some clones are missing from TCRdb's copy, which holds only in-frame ones; the method was immunoSEQ multiplex PCR. The repertoire holds tens of thousands of clones, with roughly 80% as singletons. The sample's time point: week 35, safety follow-up. A single vaccine dose contained 300 ug of mutant IDH1 20-mer peptide, and topical imiquimod was used with it. The sequencing here drew on PBMCs, taken from a glioma patient whose treatment included an IDH1 peptide vaccine. The receptor source for this set is a woman under 30 with glioma.

This rearrangement joins TRBV7-2 to TRBJ1-1; D uncertain. V was shortened by 2 bases and J by 1 base, with 11 bases between the two germline ends. There are 15 residues in the CDR3. Germline loops: CDR1 SGHTA, CDR2 FQGNSA. The CDR3 bases are TGTGCCAGCAGCTTACTCGGGAGGACGAACACTGAAGCTTTCTTT. This gives the protein CASSLLGRTNTEAFF.

This sequence joins TRBV27 and TRBJ2-7; D is perhaps TRBD1 or TRBD2 (6 bases each). Per germline, CDR1 MNHEY and CDR2 SMNVEV (reference sequence). The CDR3 is made up of 12 amino acids. Deletions cut 3 bases from V and 6 bases from J, with 9 bases between. CDR3 amino acids: CASSFGGTEQYF. The CDR3 region has the DNA TGTGCCAGCAGTTTCGGGGGCACCGAGCAGTACTTC.

This clone is labeled as medium-sized. The chain has TRBV4-1 and TRBJ2-1, with 8 bases identical to TRBD1. Germline-derived CDR1 and CDR2 are MGHRA and YSYEKL. CDR3 length equals 15 residues. V dropped 1 base and J dropped 3; count of bases not matched to a gene: 2. The CDR3 DNA sequence: TGCGCCAGCAGCCAAGTACAGGGGGTCTACAATGAGCAGTTCTTC. Amino acids: CASSQVQGVYNEQFF.

The J gene is TRBJ2-1, the V gene TRBV5-1; 10 bases align to TRBD1. The trim removed 4 bases at V and 7 bases at J, leaving 8 bases unmatched. This CDR3 is 15 amino acids long. Germline V lookup: CDR1 SGHRS, CDR2 YFSETQ. The CDR3 sequence is CASSPDRGQRNEQFF. Here the CDR3 DNA reads TGCGCCAGCAGCCCCGACAGGGGGCAGAGGAATGAGCAGTTCTTC.

The chain has TRBV7-9 and TRBJ2-1; TRBD2 matches 10 bases. Losses at the gene ends were 8 bases for V and 3 bases for J; bases not matched to a gene: 4. There are 14 residues in the CDR3. The germline CDR1 and CDR2 sequences are SEHNR and FQNEAQ (reference sequence). The DNA of the CDR3 is TGTGCCAGCGAAGTAGCGGGAGGCTACAATGAGCAGTTCTTC. It codes for CASEVAGGYNEQFF.

The chain couples TRBV19 to TRBJ1-4, with D tentatively TRBD1 (5 bases). There are 14 residues in the CDR3. Germline CDR1 LNHDA, CDR2 SQIVND (reference sequence). Deletions cut 2 bases from V and 8 bases from J, with 12 bases between. DNA of the CDR3: TGTGCCAGTAGTATATCAGGGATCGGAGAAAAACTGTTTTTT. It is translated as CASSISGIGEKLFF.

The chain is built from TRBV28 and TRBJ1-1, with a weak D call TRBD1 (5 bases). Trimming took off 6 bases at V and 1 base at J, with 18 bases between the two ends. This CDR3 contains 16 residues. CDR1 is MDHEN and CDR2 is SYDVKM in the germline V gene. CDR3 amino acids: CASSQPRAGPNTEAFF. Written as DNA, the CDR3 is TGTGCCAGCAGCCAGCCTAGGGCAGGGCCGAACACTGAAGCTTTCTTT. The complete variable domain, with remaining parts taken from reference TRBV28 and TRBJ1-1, reads DVKVTQSSRYLVKRTGEKVFLECVQDMDHENMFWYRQDPGLGLRLIYFSYDVKMKEKGDIPEGYSVSREKKERFSLILESASTNQTSMYLCASSQPRAGPNTEAFFGQGTRLTVV.

V usage is TRBV6-5 and J usage is TRBJ2-7, with 7 bases matching TRBD1. The CDR3 is made up of 11 amino acids. After removal of 6 bases from V and 7 bases from J, the junction contained 3 bases not matched to a gene. Per germline, CDR1 MNHEY and CDR2 SVGAGI. The CDR3 loop is CASRQGFEQYF. In DNA, the CDR3 is TGTGCCAGCAGACAGGGGTTTGAGCAGTACTTC.

V gene TRBV13 combines with J gene TRBJ2-3, with a tentative D call TRBD2 (6 bases). CDR1 and CDR2 from the germline V gene are PRHDT and FYEKMQ (reference sequence). Trimming left V 8 bases short and J 7 bases short, with 40 bases between. This CDR3 spans 21 amino acids. CDR3 coding DNA: TGTGCCAGCCTGGACCGTACCCACGGGGGAAAAGGCCAGGGTCTGTGGAATACGCAGTATTTT. Encoded protein: CASLDRTHGGKGQGLWNTQYF.

This chain joins TRBV7-2 and TRBJ1-3; D is possibly TRBD1 (6 bases). CDR1 and CDR2 from the germline V gene are SGHTA and FQGNSA. V was trimmed by 2 bases and J by 4 bases, leaving 15 bases between them. The CDR3 covers 16 residues. The CDR3, as DNA: TGTGCCAGCAGCTTAATGGGGGGCTTGGGGGGAAACACCATATATTTT. As protein: CASSLMGGLGGNTIYF.

By share, this clone ranks as medium-sized. The chain is built from TRBV4-3 and TRBJ1-4; no firm D call. CDR1 is LGHNA and CDR2 is YSLEER in the germline V gene. The CDR3 totals 13 residues. V gave up 3 bases and J gave up 8 bases, with 10 bases separating them. As DNA, the CDR3 is TGCGCCAGCAGCCATCCAGTTGGAGAAAAACTGTTTTTT. It codes for CASSHPVGEKLFF.

The chain links TRBV11-2 to TRBJ2-7; D is possibly TRBD1 (7 bases). This CDR3 has 12 amino acids. CDR1 is SGHAT, CDR2 FQNNGV, per germline. Trimming pared 4 bases from V and 5 bases from J, leaving 9 bases between. CDR3 loop: CASSSRGDEQYF. DNA for the CDR3: TGTGCCAGCAGCTCCAGGGGGGACGAGCAGTACTTC. Variable domain in full (rest from reference TRBV11-2 and TRBJ2-7): EAGVAQSPRYKIIEKRQSVAFWCNPISGHATLYWYQQILGQGPKLLIQFQNNGVVDDSQLPKDRFSAERLKGVDSTLKIQPAKLEDSAVYLCASSSRGDEQYFGPGTRLTVT.

V is TRBV19 and J is TRBJ1-4; D is uncertain. Trimming cost V 0 bases and J 0 bases, with 2 bases left between them. The CDR3 has 14 amino acids. Germline CDR1 reads LNHDA; CDR2 reads SQIVND (reference sequence). CDR3 sequence: CASSIDPTNEKLFF. DNA for the CDR3: TGTGCCAGTAGTATAGATCCAACTAATGAAAAACTGTTTTTT.

This clone appeared a few times. The chain couples TRBV5-4 to TRBJ1-1; TRBD1 agrees at 7 bases. From germline, CDR1 is SGHNT and CDR2 YYREEE (reference sequence). This CDR3 has 13 residues. The ends lost 3 bases at V and 1 base at J; junction bases unmatched: 0. The DNA of the CDR3 is TGTGCCAGCAGCTGGGACAGGAACACTGAAGCTTTCTTT. It encodes CASSWDRNTEAFF.

This chain joins TRBV27 and TRBJ2-3; D unresolved. The CDR3 covers 13 residues. Germline-derived CDR1 and CDR2 are MNHEY and SMNVEV (reference sequence). The germline V and J ends were trimmed by 3 bases and 4 bases, with 8 bases remaining between them. CDR3 nucleotide sequence: TGTGCCAGCAGTTTCCCTCCCCCAGATACGCAGTATTTT. It translates to CASSFPPPDTQYF.

The V call is TRBV7-6, the J call TRBJ2-5, with 8 bases lining up with TRBD2. Germline V gene data show CDR1 as SGHVS and CDR2 as FNYEAQ. The CDR3 length is 14 residues. V shed 3 bases, J shed 0 bases, and the junction held 0 bases outside the gene matches. CDR3 sequence reads: CASSFSGNQETQYF. The CDR3 bases are TGTGCCAGCAGCTTTAGCGGGAACCAAGAGACCCAGTACTTC.

V and J are TRBV7-9 and TRBJ2-1; 8 nucleotides line up with TRBD2. Germline loops: CDR1 SEHNR, CDR2 FQNEAQ (reference sequence). CDR3 length: 14 residues. J lost 10 bases, V lost 5 bases, and 10 bases had no gene match. The CDR3 DNA reads TGTGCCAGCAGCCGTACTAGCGGAGGTGGGGAGCAGTTCTTC. This translates into CASSRTSGGGEQFF.

This clone was seen only once. The gene calls are TRBV6-6 and TRBJ1-6; TRBD1 matches at 7 bases. V trimming: 2 bases; J trimming: 9 bases; junction bases outside the gene matches: 4. The germline gives CDR1 MNHNY, CDR2 SVGAGI (reference sequence). CDR3 length: 14 residues. The CDR3 reads CASSYGQDPSPLHF. CDR3 sequence (DNA): TGTGCCAGCAGTTACGGACAGGACCCTTCACCCCTCCACTTT.

This clone appeared a few times. V and J are TRBV19 and TRBJ1-5; TRBD1 is a possible D gene (5 bases). V lost 5 bases and J lost 1, with 9 bases in between. CDR1 is LNHDA and CDR2 is SQIVND in the germline V gene (reference sequence). CDR3 length: 14 residues. Here the CDR3 DNA reads TGTGCCAGTAGTGGGGAGGGGAGCAATCAGCCCCAGCATTTT. Translation: CASSGEGSNQPQHF.

V and J are TRBV4-3 and TRBJ1-3; D is undetermined. Germline V gene data show CDR1 as LGHNA and CDR2 as YSLEER. This CDR3 region has 16 residues. V lost 0 bases to trimming and J lost 0 bases, with 9 bases between them. The CDR3 spells CASSQDYTSSGNTIYF. The CDR3 DNA follows: TGCGCCAGCAGCCAAGATTATACATCCTCTGGAAACACCATATATTTT.